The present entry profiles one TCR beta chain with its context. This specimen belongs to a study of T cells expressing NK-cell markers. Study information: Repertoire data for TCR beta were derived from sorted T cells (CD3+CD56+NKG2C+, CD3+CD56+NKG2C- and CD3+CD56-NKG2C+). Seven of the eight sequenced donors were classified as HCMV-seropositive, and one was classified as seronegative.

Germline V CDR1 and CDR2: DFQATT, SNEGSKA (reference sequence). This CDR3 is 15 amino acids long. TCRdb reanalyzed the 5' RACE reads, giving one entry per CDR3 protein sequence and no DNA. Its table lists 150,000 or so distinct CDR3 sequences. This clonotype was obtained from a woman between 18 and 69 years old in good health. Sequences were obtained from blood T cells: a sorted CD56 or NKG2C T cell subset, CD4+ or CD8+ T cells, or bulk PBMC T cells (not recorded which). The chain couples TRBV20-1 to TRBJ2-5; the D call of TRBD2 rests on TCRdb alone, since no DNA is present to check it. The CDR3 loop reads CSARDPASGGQTQYF.